What follows describes a single T cell receptor beta chain. The antigen is undetermined. Data came from immunoSEQ multiplex PCR; TCRdb stores just in-frame clones and leaves some out. Seen here are tens of thousands of clones, approximately 89% observed once, and the top ten hold roughly 25%. CDR1 SGHKS and CDR2 YYEKEE come from the germline V gene (reference sequence). This CDR3 contains 13 residues. V was trimmed by 3 bases and J by 3 bases, leaving 9 bases between them. This sample stems from a study of OX40 agonist ivuxolimab in advanced cancers. Study context: Ivuxolimab, an antibody that agonizes OX40 (CD134), was administered to the patients. Prior anti-PD-1, anti-PD-L1 or anti-CTLA-4 therapy did not bar entry, and roughly 40% had some.

Findings and limits, study-wide: Specificity for antigen went undetermined in the expanded peripheral T cells. At 0.1 to 3.0 mg/kg and by week 6, clonal expansion occurred in CD4+ and CD8+ blood T cells.

The V call is TRBV5-5, the J call TRBJ1-1; D call uncertain. This clonotype was obtained from an adult with an advanced solid tumor such as melanoma, head and neck, liver or kidney cancer. The specimen was CD4+ or CD8+ T cells sorted from blood, collected in a trial of the OX40 agonist ivuxolimab. The DNA for the CDR3 is TGTGCCAGCAGCTGGACGGCCTACACTGAAGCTTTCTTT. Amino acids: CASSWTAYTEAFF. The full variable domain, completed using reference TRBV5-5 and TRBJ1-1, is DAGVTQSPTHLIKTRGQQVTLRCSPISGHKSVSWYQQVLGQGPQFIFQYYEKEERGRGNFPDRFSARQFPNYSSELNVNALLLGDSALYLCASSWTAYTEAFFGQGTRLTVV.